The 8 T cell receptor beta chains listed next were all sequenced from one sample in a study of shared clonotypes between healthy human individuals. The assay was immunoSEQ multiplex PCR, and TCRdb's table has in-frame clones only and misses some. The sample has some 1.1 million clones; about 72% are singletons. The sample comprised memory CD4+ T cells from PBMCs. The subset denotes: CD45RA-negative fraction. These receptors came from a man between 18 and 29 years old in good health. Some clones in this sample may be carry-over from other donors' samples.

The V gene is TRBV6-5, the J gene TRBJ2-7, with TRBD2 identical over 13 bases. J gave up 11 bases and V 5 bases, and 12 bases lay outside the gene matches. The CDR3 has 15 amino acids. Germline CDR1 is MNHEY and CDR2 is SVGAGI. In DNA, the CDR3 is TGTGCCAGCAGTCGGACTAGCGGGAGATCCGTGGCGAAGTACTTC. Translation gives CASSRTSGRSVAKYF.

The chain combines TRBV7-3 with TRBJ1-1, with 9 bases matching TRBD1. Looked up from germline, CDR1 is SGHTA and CDR2 is FQGTGA. V dropped 4 bases and J dropped 6; count of bases not matched to a gene: 6. This CDR3 is 14 amino acids long. DNA for the CDR3: TGTGCCAGCAGCTCTACCGGGACAGGGTCTGAAGCTTTCTTT. Translating gives CASSSTGTGSEAFF.

About this clone: The junction does not match germline at one end; this may be a read error. The V gene is TRBV5-4, the J gene TRBJ2-1, with TRBD2 matching 9 bases. Germline CDR1 SGHNT, CDR2 YYREEE (reference sequence). There are 14 residues in the CDR3. The CDR3 sequence is CTSSLLAGPNEQFF. For the CDR3, the DNA is TGTACCAGCAGCTTGCTAGCGGGGCCCAATGAGCAGTTCTTC.

V usage is TRBV9 and J usage is TRBJ2-1, with a weak D call TRBD2 (6 bases). V gave up 3 bases and J gave up 5 bases, with 15 bases separating them. The germline V gene encodes CDR1 SGDLS and CDR2 YYNGEE. CDR3 length equals 15 residues. The CDR3, as DNA: TGTGCCAGCAGCGGCCTGGGACTGGGCGACAATGAGCAGTTCTTC. The encoded protein is CASSGLGLGDNEQFF.

The CDR3 is CASSSIPGPQHGEQYF. CDR3 nucleotides: TGTGCCAGCAGCTCGATCCCGGGACCACAACATGGGGAGCAGTACTTC. The chain has TRBV5-4 and TRBJ2-7, with D perhaps assigned TRBD1 or TRBD2 (5 bases each). Germline CDR1 and CDR2: SGHNT and YYREEE (reference sequence). V was trimmed by 3 bases and J by 7 bases, leaving 23 bases between them. The CDR3 totals 16 residues.

V usage is TRBV6-4 and J usage is TRBJ1-2, with unresolved D. The CDR3 totals 13 residues. The germline V and J ends were trimmed by 3 bases and 5 bases, with 10 bases remaining between them. Germline-derived CDR1 and CDR2 are MRHNA and SNTAGT. Here the CDR3 DNA reads TGTGCCAGCAGTGAGTCGGGTTCTTATGGCTACACCTTC. Translating gives CASSESGSYGYTF.

This chain uses TRBV5-8 with TRBJ1-5; 8 bases map to TRBD1. The CDR3 has 15 residues. V shed 5 bases and J 6 bases; nucleotides not matched to a gene: 10. Germline-derived CDR1 and CDR2 are SGHTS and YDEGEE. In nucleotides, the CDR3 is TGTGCCAGCAGGGAGGACAGGGCGGTGGGTCAGCCCCAGCATTTT. This codes for CASREDRAVGQPQHF. Supplemented by reference TRBV5-8 and TRBJ1-5, the full variable domain reads EAGVTQSPTHLIKTRGQQATLRCSPISGHTSVYWYQQALGLGLQFLLWYDEGEERNRGNFPPRFSGRQFPNYSSELNVNALELEDSALYLCASREDRAVGQPQHFGDGTRLSIL.

The CDR3 coding sequence is TGTGCCAGCAGCTCTACAGCACGGCAGTTCTTC. Its protein product is CASSSTARQFF. The chain is built from TRBV7-9 and TRBJ2-1; D unclear. The CDR3 extends over 11 amino acids. The V end was cut by 4 bases, the J end by 12 bases, with 10 bases between. Germline CDR1 and CDR2: SEHNR and FQNEAQ (reference sequence).